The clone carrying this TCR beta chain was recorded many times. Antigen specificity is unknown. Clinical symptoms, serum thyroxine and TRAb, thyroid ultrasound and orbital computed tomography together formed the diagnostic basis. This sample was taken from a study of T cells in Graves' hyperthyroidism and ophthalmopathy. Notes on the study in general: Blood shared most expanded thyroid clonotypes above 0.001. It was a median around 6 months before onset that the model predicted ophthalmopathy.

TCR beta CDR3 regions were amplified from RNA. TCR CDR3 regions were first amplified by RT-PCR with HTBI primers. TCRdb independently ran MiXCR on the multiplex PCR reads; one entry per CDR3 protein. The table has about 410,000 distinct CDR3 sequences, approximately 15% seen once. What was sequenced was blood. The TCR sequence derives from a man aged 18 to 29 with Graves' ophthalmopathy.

Written as DNA, the CDR3 is TGCGCCAGCAGCTTGGGGGACCAGAACACCGGGGAGCTGTTTTTT. It encodes CASSLGDQNTGELFF. The chain carries TRBV5-1 and TRBJ2-2; TRBD1 or TRBD2 may be the D gene (5 bases each). V was cut by 0 bases and J by 1 base, with 7 bases left in between. The CDR3 spans 15 residues. CDR1 is SGHRS, CDR2 YFSETQ, per germline. Full variable domain (outside the CDR3, taken from reference TRBV5-1 and TRBJ2-2): KAGVTQTPRYLIKTRGQQVTLSCSPISGHRSVSWYQQTPGQGLQFLFEYFSETQRNKGNFPGRFSGRQFSNSRSEMNVSTLELGDSALYLCASSLGDQNTGELFFGEGSRLTVL.